The source of this T cell receptor beta chain is a study of T cells after yellow fever vaccination. On the study more broadly: SMART-Seq v4 Ultra Low Input prepared libraries from low-cell fractions.

Study findings and constraints: A weaker secondary response peaked on day 5, the primary on day 15. Primary-vaccination clones mostly resurfaced post-booster (approximately 96% CD4, more than 85% CD8).

From germline, CDR1 is MGHDK and CDR2 SYGVNS. Trimming removed 3 bases at V and 6 bases at J, with 9 bases between. The CDR3 has 13 residues. The study made its TCR cDNA through 5'RACE template switching. That step introduced a universal primer site along with UMIs. In TCRdb, the 5' RACE reads were re-called with MiXCR into one record per CDR3 protein. Of approximately 90,000 distinct CDR3 sequences in the sample, about an eighth were seen once. This clonotype was picked up a small number of times. Source: CD8+ T cells not binding an NS4B(214-222) dextramer, sorted from PBMCs, taken around 3 weeks after the first yellow fever vaccination. This TCR was sampled from a man aged 18 to 30 who received the YFV17D yellow fever vaccine. This chain links TRBV25-1 with TRBJ1-5; no firm D call. CDR3 in amino acids: CASSEYEAQPQHF. CDR3 bases: TGTGCCAGCAGTGAGTACGAGGCTCAGCCCCAGCATTTT.